The T cell receptor beta chain under discussion was sequenced for a study of T cell responses to AZD1222 COVID-19 vaccine. Method: immunoSEQ multiplex PCR; TCRdb's copy keeps in-frame clones and lacks some. The sample holds tens of thousands of clones, about 74% seen once. This CDR3 is built from 14 residues. The V gene end was trimmed by 5 bases and the J gene end by 6 bases; junction bases not matched to a gene: 7. Looked up from germline, CDR1 is MNHEY and CDR2 is SVGAGI. The origin of this receptor is an adult in good health. Material: peripheral blood, obtained on day 0 of AZD1222 vaccination. This sequence joins TRBV6-5 and TRBJ2-1; 7 bases map to TRBD2. The CDR3 bases are TGTGCCAGCAGTACCGGGACTACAGGCAATGAGCAGTTCTTC. Residues: CASSTGTTGNEQFF.